This T cell receptor beta chain comes out of a study of T cell responses to AZD1222 COVID-19 vaccine. Study-wide points: Possibly, clonal diversity was underestimated; donors were largely white British and included more females. Reports say nearly half of spike-specific TCRs go after unmutated variant regions.

In regard to this clone: Its antigen is as yet unknown. Other DNA sequences in this specimen translate into the identical CDR3.

This table comes from immunoSEQ multiplex PCR, and its TCRdb copy is limited to in-frame clones, with some not included. This sample has about 170,000 clones; 80% to 95% occur once, and the top ten carry roughly 1.6%. Germline CDR1 SGHRS, CDR2 YFSETQ. CDR3 length: 15 amino acids. The V gene end was trimmed by 3 bases and the J gene end by 2 bases; junction bases not matched to a gene: 4. This chain joins TRBV5-1 and TRBJ2-2, with 7 bases fitting TRBD1. The receptor comes from an adult in good health. Specimen: peripheral blood, collected on day 0 of AZD1222 vaccination. The CDR3 protein is CASSSGQTNTGELFF. For the CDR3, the DNA is TGCGCCAGCAGCTCGGGACAGACCAACACCGGGGAGCTGTTTTTT.